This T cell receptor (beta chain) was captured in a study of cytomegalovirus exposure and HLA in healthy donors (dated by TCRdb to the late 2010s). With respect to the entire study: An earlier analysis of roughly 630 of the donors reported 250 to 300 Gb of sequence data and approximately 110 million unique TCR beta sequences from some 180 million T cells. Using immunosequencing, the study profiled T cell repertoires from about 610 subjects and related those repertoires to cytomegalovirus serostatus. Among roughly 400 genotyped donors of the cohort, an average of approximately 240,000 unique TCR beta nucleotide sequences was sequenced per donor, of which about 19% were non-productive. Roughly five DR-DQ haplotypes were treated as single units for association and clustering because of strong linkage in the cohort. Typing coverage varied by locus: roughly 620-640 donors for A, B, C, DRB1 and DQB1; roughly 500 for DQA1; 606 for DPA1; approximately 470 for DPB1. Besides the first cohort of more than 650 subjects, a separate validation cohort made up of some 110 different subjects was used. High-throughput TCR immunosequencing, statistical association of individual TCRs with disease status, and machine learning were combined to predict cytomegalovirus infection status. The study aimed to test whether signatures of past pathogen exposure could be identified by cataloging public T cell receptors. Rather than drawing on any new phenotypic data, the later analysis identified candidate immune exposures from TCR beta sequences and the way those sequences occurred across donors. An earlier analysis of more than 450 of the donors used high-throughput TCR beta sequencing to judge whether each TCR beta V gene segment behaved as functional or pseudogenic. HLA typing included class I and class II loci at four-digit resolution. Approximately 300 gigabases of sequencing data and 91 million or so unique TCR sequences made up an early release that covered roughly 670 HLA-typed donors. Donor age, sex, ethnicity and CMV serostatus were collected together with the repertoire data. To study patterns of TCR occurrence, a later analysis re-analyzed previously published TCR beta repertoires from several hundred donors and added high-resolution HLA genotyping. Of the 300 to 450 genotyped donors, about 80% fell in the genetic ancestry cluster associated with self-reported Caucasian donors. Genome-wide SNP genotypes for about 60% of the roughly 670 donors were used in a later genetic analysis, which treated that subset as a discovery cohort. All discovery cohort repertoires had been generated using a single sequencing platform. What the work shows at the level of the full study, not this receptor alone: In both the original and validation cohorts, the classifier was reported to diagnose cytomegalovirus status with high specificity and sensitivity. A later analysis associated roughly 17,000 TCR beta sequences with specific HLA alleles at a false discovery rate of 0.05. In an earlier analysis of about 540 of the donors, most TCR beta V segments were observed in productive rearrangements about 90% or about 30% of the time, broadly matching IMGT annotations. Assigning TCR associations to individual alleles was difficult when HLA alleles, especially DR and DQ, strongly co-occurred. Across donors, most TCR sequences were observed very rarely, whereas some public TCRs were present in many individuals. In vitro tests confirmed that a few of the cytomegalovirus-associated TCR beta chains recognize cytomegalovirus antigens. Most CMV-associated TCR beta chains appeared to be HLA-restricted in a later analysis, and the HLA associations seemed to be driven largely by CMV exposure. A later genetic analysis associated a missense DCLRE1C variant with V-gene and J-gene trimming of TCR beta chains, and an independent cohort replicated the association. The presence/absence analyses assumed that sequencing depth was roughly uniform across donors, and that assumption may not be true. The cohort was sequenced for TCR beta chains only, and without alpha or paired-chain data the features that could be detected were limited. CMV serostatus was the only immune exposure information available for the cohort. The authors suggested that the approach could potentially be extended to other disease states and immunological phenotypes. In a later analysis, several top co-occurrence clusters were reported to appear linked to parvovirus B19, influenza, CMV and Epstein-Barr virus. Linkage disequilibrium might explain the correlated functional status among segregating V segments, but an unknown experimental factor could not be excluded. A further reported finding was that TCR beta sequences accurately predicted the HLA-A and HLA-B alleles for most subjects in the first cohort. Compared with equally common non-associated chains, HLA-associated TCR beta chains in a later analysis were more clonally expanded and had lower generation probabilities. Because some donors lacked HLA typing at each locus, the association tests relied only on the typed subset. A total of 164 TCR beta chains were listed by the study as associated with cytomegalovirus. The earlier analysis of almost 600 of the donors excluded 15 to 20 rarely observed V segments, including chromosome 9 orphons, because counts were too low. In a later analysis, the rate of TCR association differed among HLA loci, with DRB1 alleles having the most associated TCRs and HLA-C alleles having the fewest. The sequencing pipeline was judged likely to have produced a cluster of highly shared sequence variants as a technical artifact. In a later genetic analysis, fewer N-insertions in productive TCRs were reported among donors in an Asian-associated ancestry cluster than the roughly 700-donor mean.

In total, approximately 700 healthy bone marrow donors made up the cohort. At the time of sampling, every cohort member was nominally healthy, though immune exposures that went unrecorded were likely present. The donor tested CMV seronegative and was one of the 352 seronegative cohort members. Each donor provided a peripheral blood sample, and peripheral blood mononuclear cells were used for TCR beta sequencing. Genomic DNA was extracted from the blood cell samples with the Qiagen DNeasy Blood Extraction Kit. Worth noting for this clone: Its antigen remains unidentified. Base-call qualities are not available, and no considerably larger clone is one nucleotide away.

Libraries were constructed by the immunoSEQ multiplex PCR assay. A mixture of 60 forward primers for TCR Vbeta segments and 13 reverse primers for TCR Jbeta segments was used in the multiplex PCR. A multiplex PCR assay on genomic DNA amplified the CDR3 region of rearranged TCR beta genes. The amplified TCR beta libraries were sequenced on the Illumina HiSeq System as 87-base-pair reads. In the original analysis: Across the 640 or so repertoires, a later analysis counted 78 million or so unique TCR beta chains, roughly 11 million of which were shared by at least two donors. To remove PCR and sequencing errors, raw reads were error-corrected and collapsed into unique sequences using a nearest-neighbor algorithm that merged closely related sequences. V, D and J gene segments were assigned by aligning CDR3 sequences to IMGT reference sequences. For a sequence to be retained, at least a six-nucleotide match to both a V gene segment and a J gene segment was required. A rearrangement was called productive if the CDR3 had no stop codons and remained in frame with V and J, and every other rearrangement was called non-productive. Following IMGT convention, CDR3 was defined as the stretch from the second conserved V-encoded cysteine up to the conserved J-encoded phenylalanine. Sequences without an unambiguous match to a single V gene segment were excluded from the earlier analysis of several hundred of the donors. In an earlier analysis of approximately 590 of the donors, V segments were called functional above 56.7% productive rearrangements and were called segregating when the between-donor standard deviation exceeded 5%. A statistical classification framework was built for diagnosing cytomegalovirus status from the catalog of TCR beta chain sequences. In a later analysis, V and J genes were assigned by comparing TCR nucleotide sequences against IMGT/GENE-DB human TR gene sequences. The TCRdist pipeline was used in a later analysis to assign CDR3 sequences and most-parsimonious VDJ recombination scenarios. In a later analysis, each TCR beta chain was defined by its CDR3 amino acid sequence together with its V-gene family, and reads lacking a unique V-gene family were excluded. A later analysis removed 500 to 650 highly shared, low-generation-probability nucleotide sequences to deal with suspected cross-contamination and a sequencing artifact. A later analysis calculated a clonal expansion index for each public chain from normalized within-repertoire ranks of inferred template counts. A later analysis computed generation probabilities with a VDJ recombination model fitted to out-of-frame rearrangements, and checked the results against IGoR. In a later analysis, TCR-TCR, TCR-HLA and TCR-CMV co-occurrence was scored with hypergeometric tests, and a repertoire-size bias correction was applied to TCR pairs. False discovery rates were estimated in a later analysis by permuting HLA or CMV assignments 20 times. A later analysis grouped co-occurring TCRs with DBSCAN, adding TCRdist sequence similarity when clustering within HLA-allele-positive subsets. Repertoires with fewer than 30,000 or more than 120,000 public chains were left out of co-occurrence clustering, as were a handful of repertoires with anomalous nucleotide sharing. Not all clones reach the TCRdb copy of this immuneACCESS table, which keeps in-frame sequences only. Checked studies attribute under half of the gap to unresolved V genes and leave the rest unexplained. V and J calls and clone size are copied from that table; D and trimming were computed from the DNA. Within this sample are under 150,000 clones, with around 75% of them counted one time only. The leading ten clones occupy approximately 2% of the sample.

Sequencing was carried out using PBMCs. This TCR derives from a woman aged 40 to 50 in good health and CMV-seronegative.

The DNA sequence is given as TGTGCCAGCAGCTCTCGGACTGGAGCCAAAAACATTCAGTACTTC. Translated, it reads CASSSRTGAKNIQYF. Recombination connected TRBV11-2 to TRBJ2-4; the D region possibly corresponds to TRBD2 (5 bases align). The CDR3, from cysteine to phenylalanine, totals 15 residues. CDR3 DNA is the only sequence kept; it has 45 bases, read in frame from the first base. The V and J ends are trimmed by 4 bases and 0 bases, leaving 10 bases between them. The germline V gene yields SGHAT for CDR1 and FQNNGV for CDR2.